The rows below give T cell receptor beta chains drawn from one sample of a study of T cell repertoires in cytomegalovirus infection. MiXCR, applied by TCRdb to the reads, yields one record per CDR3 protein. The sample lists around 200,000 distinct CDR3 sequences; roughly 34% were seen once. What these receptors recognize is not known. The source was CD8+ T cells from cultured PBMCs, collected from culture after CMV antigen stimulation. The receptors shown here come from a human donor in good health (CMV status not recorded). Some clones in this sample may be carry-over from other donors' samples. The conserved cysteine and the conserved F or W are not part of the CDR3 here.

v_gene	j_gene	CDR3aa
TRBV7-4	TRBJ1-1	ASSLAGHGRAVSEAF
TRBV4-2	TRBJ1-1	ASSQAGGNTEAF
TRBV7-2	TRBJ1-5	ASSLVLRESGPQH
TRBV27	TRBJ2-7	ASSSLLDRSPFYEQY
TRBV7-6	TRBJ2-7	ASSLTSGQAYEQY
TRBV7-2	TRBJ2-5	ASSLDRAPRETQY
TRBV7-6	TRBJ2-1	ASSEAHNEQF
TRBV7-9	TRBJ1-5	ASSPRGVNQPQH
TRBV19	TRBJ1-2	ASSMGQEGLNYGYT
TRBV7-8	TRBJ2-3	ASSPTGSRTDTQY
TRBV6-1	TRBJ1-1	ASSDLGGEAF
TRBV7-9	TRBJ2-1	ASSLVTGDNEQF
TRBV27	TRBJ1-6	ASSITQGYENSPLH
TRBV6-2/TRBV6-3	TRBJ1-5	ASEPLQGASNQPQH
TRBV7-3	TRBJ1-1	ASSLTRGNRTEAF
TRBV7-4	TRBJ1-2	ASSLGESYGYT
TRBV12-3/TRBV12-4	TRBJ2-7	ASTPPRGERY
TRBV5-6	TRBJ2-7	ASSLENEQY
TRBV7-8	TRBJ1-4	ASSPPADRGLGKLF
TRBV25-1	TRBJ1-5	ASSEGGRGNQPQH
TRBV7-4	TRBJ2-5	ASSLVGDQETQY
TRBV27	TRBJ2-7	VCGRGSYEQY
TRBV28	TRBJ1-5	AIKQGGGIGNQPQH
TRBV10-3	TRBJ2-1	ATYSTNEQF
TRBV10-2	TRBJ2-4	ASGGDIQY
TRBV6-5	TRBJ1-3	ASSYRQGRAGNTIY
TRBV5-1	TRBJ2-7	ASSLDSTYEQY
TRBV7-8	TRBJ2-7	ASSLAVRGGHYEQY
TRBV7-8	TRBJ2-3	ASSRGRAGTDTQY
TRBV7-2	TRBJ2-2	ASSPGTSPGTGELF
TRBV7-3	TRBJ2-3	ASSYGLAGGGGTDTQY
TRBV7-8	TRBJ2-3	ASSLRGTYSTDTQY
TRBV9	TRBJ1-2	ASSAGTDNYGYT
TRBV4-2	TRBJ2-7	ASSQGITQGVEQY
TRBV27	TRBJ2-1	ASSSGTNYNEQF
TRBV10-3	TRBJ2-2	AISETGTPNTGELF
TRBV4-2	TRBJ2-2	ASSQDGLSTGELF
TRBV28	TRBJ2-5	ASSFPGKQETQY
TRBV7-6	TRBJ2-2	ASSPSGGTNTGELF
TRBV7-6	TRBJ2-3	ASSLGGTFTDTQY
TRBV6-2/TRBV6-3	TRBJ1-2	ASSSRTNYGYT
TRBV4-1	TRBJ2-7	ASSPTEGVEEQY
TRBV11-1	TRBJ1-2	ASSLDNRDTYGYT
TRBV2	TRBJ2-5	ASKGTGGQETQY
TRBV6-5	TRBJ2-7	ASRRQLSYEQY
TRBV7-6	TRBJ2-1	ASSLVWGGPHNEQF
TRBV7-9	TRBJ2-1	ANRPGFYNEQF
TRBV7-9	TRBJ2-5	ASRPELAGGQETQY
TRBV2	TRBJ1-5	ASRTEDQPQH
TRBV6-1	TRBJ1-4	ASRPRGPGEKLF
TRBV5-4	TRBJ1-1	ASSRGAGGMNTEAF
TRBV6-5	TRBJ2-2	ASLLMGTPSNTGELF